Listed below are T cell receptor beta chains from one sample, sequenced in a study of OX40 agonist ivuxolimab in advanced cancers. Data came from immunoSEQ multiplex PCR; TCRdb stores just in-frame clones and leaves some out. This sample has approximately 100,000 clones, with approximately 84% found just once. The sample in question was CD4+ or CD8+ T cells sorted from blood, obtained in a trial of the OX40 agonist ivuxolimab. These receptors were taken from an adult with an advanced solid tumor such as melanoma, head and neck, liver or kidney cancer. CDR3s include the opening cysteine and the closing phenylalanine or tryptophan.

V: TRBV7-8
CDR3: CASSPELGLAGVRTQYF

V: TRBV7-9
CDR3: CASSLADRTNYGYTF

V: TRBV18
CDR3: CASSVGQGDRQYF

V: TRBV7-2
CDR3: CASSLSGSGIGNQPQHF

V: TRBV16
CDR3: CASSRGKLDGSGNTIYF

V: TRBV7-2
CDR3: CASSLVGSSYNEQFF

V: TRBV7-9
CDR3: CASSLGAGSSYEQYF

V: TRBV29-1
CDR3: CSIEGSNTGELFF

V: TRBV5-4
CDR3: CASSLEAGELFF

V: TRBV5-4
CDR3: CASSLSGRAEETQYF

V: TRBV1
CDR3: CTSLFPKPLGARGRIEANVLTF

V: TRBV4-1
CDR3: CASSQEGTGLADTSSYNEQFF

V: TRBV7-2
CDR3: CASSPRLAGAGYEQYF

V: TRBV2
CDR3: CASSLTGTGALWEQETQYF

V: TRBV18
CDR3: CASFLLGTSVAGELFF

V: TRBV5-1
CDR3: CASSLDPSWNTEAFF

V: TRBV6-1
CDR3: CASSVRGVFNEQFF

V: TRBV4-1
CDR3: CASSQDLAAGVSYEQYF

V: TRBV12-5
CDR3: CASGLAGPYNEQFF

V: TRBV6-5
CDR3: CASTRQGTQPQHF

V: TRBV15
CDR3: CATSATRFTDTQYF

V: TRBV6-1
CDR3: CASVADGSNYGYTF

V: TRBV6-4
CDR3: CATQGFHEQYF

V: TRBV18
CDR3: CASSPGQSYNEQFF

V: TRBV12-5
CDR3: CASGLVVGVMDRIQETQYF

V: TRBV7-2
CDR3: CASSPWAGAHEQYF

V: TRBV6-6
CDR3: CASSNLPGHLYEQYF

V: TRBV5-6
CDR3: CASSGQGPETQYF

V: TRBV21-1
CDR3: CASSRDGGGDRGEKLFF

V: TRBV7-9
CDR3: CASSLVEYQETQYF

V: TRBV4-1
CDR3: CASSQRNRGDSGNTIYF

V: TRBV7-2
CDR3: CASSTQPSGRAYEQYF

V: TRBV2
CDR3: CASRSAEENQPQHF

V: TRBV5-6
CDR3: CASSLTSGNTGELFF

V: TRBV6-1
CDR3: CASSEALPSGYTDTQYF

V: TRBV15
CDR3: CATSELGHIQETQYF

V: TRBV5-6
CDR3: CASSLATDTQYF

V: TRBV5-4
CDR3: CASSSGGSTSSGNTIYF

V: TRBV5-1
CDR3: CASSLRAGNTGELFF

V: TRBV6-6
CDR3: CASSYPDSSLGGGQYF

V: TRBV7-6
CDR3: CASSLGLEGSNTEAFF

V: TRBV4-1
CDR3: CASSQPRTGASSNTEAFF